Shown below are 5 T cell receptor beta chains from a single sample sequenced in a study of blood T cell repertoires in COVID-19. Generated by immunoSEQ multiplex PCR, the TCRdb table keeps only in-frame clones and is missing some. The sample shows 130,000 or so clones, about 89% of them seen only once. The sequencing sample was made of peripheral blood. The source of these receptors is an older woman with COVID-19, enrolled during active disease.

The J gene is TRBJ1-4, the V gene TRBV5-8; 8 bases fit TRBD1. CDR1 SGHTS and CDR2 YDEGEE come from the germline V gene. The V gene end was trimmed by 4 bases and the J gene end by 7 bases; junction bases not matched to a gene: 9. The CDR3 covers 15 residues. The CDR3 DNA reads as TGTGCCAGCAGCCGCGGACAGGGACGGAGTGAAAAACTGTTTTTT. Translating gives CASSRGQGRSEKLFF. The variable domain in full, completed from reference TRBV5-8 and TRBJ1-4, reads EAGVTQSPTHLIKTRGQQATLRCSPISGHTSVYWYQQALGLGLQFLLWYDEGEERNRGNFPPRFSGRQFPNYSSELNVNALELEDSALYLCASSRGQGRSEKLFFGSGTQLSVL.

The CDR3 is CATSDLGQSTEAFF. CDR3 nucleotides: TGTGCCACCAGTGATCTGGGACAGTCCACTGAAGCTTTCTTT. This chain joins TRBV24-1 and TRBJ1-1; 7 nucleotides line up with TRBD1. With V trimmed by 3 bases and J by 4 bases, 4 bases remained unmatched. The CDR3 runs to 14 residues. The germline V gene encodes CDR1 KGHDR and CDR2 SFDVKD.

This clone has a handful of counts. The chain is built from TRBV27 and TRBJ1-4, with 8 bases aligning to TRBD1. This CDR3 has 16 amino acids. The trim removed 5 bases at V and 3 bases at J, leaving 8 bases unmatched. The V gene's germline CDR1 is MNHEY and CDR2 SMNVEV (reference sequence). The DNA for the CDR3 is TGTGCCAGCAGTCTCACAGGGGGTTGGCCTAATGAAAAACTGTTTTTT. Amino acids: CASSLTGGWPNEKLFF.

V gene TRBV6-6 combines with J gene TRBJ1-1; D gene ambiguous. From germline, CDR1 is MNHNY and CDR2 SVGAGI (reference sequence). The V end lost 4 bases, the J end lost 6 bases, and 6 bases lay between the germline ends. CDR3 length: 11 amino acids. The CDR3 is CASSSPAEAFF. In DNA form, the CDR3 reads TGTGCCAGCAGTTCACCGGCTGAAGCTTTCTTT.

The chain is built from TRBV10-1 and TRBJ2-3; 14 bases are shared with TRBD2. V lost 8 bases and J lost 6; bases outside the gene matches: 7. This CDR3 comprises 15 residues. The germline V gene encodes CDR1 WNHNN and CDR2 SYGVQD (reference sequence). The CDR3 sequence is CASGRTSGGPDTQYF. Written as DNA, the CDR3 is TGCGCCAGCGGCCGGACTAGCGGGGGGCCCGATACGCAGTATTTT.